The 24 T cell receptor beta chains reported below all come from one sample, sequenced in a study of cytomegalovirus exposure and HLA in healthy donors. PCR primers comprised 60 Vbeta and 13 Jbeta primers. The repertoire was sequenced with immunoSEQ multiplex PCR; TCRdb's copy has only in-frame clones and lacks some. The data show 180,000 or so clones, 82% seen once. The sample comprised PBMCs. The receptors derive from a woman aged 45-65 years in good health and CMV-seropositive.

CDR3 region: CASSVDRGADTQYF. In nucleotides, the CDR3 is TGCGCCAGCAGTGTTGACAGGGGCGCAGATACGCAGTATTTT. This chain uses TRBV10-2 with TRBJ2-3, with 8 bases that match TRBD1. With V trimmed by 4 bases and J by 4 bases, 4 bases remained unmatched. Germline CDR1 is WSHSY and CDR2 is SAAADI. The CDR3 is 14 residues long.

Concerning this clone itself: The sample contains more than one DNA sequence encoding this CDR3. This chain joins TRBV18 and TRBJ2-7; D is ambiguous. The CDR3 loop spans 13 amino acids. Trimming left V 3 bases short and J 0 bases short, with 6 bases between. CDR1 and CDR2 from the germline V gene are KGHSH and LQKENI. This CDR3 reads CASSPPSSYEQYF. For the CDR3, the DNA is TGTGCCAGCTCACCCCCGTCCTCCTACGAGCAGTACTTC.

This clone was seen only a few times. The CDR3 is CASNKGQGYSYEQYF. CDR3 DNA sequence: TGTGCCAGCAATAAAGGACAGGGTTACTCCTACGAGCAGTACTTC. This chain uses TRBV6-1 with TRBJ2-7; 8 bases are shared with TRBD1. The CDR3 length is 15 residues. The V gene's germline CDR1 is MNHNS and CDR2 SASEGT. Trimming at V came to 7 bases and at J to 0 bases, leaving 8 bases not matched to a gene.

The sample holds a few counts of this clone. This chain connects TRBV5-4 to TRBJ1-1; TRBD1 might be the D (6 bases). This CDR3 spans 14 amino acids. With 3 bases removed from V and 1 base from J, the gap between germline ends came to 10 bases. The germline CDR1 and CDR2 sequences are SGHNT and YYREEE (reference sequence). The CDR3 sequence is CASSYGQPNTEAFF. The CDR3 DNA sequence: TGTGCCAGCAGCTATGGACAGCCGAACACTGAAGCTTTCTTT.

CDR3 in amino acids: CASSLWAGTANQPQHF. The CDR3 region has the DNA TGTGCCAGCAGCTTATGGGCCGGGACAGCGAATCAGCCCCAGCATTTT. The V and J genes are TRBV7-2 and TRBJ1-5; TRBD1 matches 7 bases. Unmatched junction bases numbered 8, after V lost 2 bases and J lost 4 bases. The length of the CDR3 is 16 residues. The germline gives CDR1 SGHTA, CDR2 FQGNSA. Together with reference TRBV7-2 and TRBJ1-5, the CDR3 gives the full variable domain: GAGVSQSPSNKVTEKGKDVELRCDPISGHTALYWYRQSLGQGLEFLIYFQGNSAPDKSGLPSDRFSAERTGGSVSTLTIQRTQQEDSAVYLCASSLWAGTANQPQHFGDGTRLSIL.

The chain recombines TRBV6-6 with TRBJ2-1; 16 nucleotides match TRBD2. The germline CDR1 and CDR2 sequences are MNHNY and SVGAGI (reference sequence). The CDR3 contains 14 residues. Losses at the gene ends were 2 bases for V and 14 bases for J; bases not matched to a gene: 3. The CDR3 protein is CASSYGTSGRAEFF. Here the CDR3 DNA reads TGTGCCAGCAGTTACGGGACTAGCGGGAGGGCGGAGTTCTTC.

This chain connects TRBV19 to TRBJ1-2, with 9 nucleotides matching TRBD1. The trim removed 3 bases at V and 3 bases at J, leaving 11 bases unmatched. CDR1 is LNHDA, CDR2 SQIVND, per germline (reference sequence). There are 17 residues in the CDR3. DNA of the CDR3: TGTGCCAGTAGTATCCGTCTGGGACAGGGACCCCACTATGGCTACACCTTC. Translating it yields CASSIRLGQGPHYGYTF.

Here the CDR3 reads CASFRSEQETQYF. The CDR3 nucleotides read TGTGCCAGCTTTCGAAGCGAACAAGAGACCCAGTACTTC. J is TRBJ2-5 and V is TRBV18; D uncertain. The ends were cut back, 7 bases at V and 2 bases at J, with 11 bases in the middle. CDR3 length: 13 amino acids. Germline CDR1 and CDR2: KGHSH and LQKENI.

V usage is TRBV28 and J usage is TRBJ2-7; a weak D match, TRBD2 (6 bases). This CDR3 is 14 amino acids long. The germline V and J ends were trimmed by 2 bases and 6 bases, with 14 bases remaining between them. Germline V gene lookup returns CDR1 MDHEN and CDR2 SYDVKM. The CDR3 nucleotides are TGTGCCAGCAGTTTAGGAGGGACTGTGGGCGAGCAGTACTTC. Its protein is CASSLGGTVGEQYF.

V and J are TRBV20-1 and TRBJ1-2, with TRBD1 as a possible D gene (5 bases). Germline CDR1 reads DFQATT; CDR2 reads SNEGSKA (reference sequence). Trimming took 6 bases from V and 5 from J, leaving 10 bases between them. The CDR3 is 11 amino acids. The CDR3 bases are TGCAGTGCCAAGCAGGGTTATGGCTACACCTTC. Translated: CSAKQGYGYTF.

This chain connects TRBV28 to TRBJ2-3; the match to TRBD1 covers 7 bases. After removal of 6 bases from V and 0 bases from J, the junction contained 3 bases not matched to a gene. The CDR3 contains 14 residues. The germline V gene has CDR1 MDHEN and CDR2 SYDVKM. The CDR3 DNA is TGTGCCAGCAGGGGGGACAGAAGCACAGATACGCAGTATTTT. Amino acid sequence: CASRGDRSTDTQYF.

This rearrangement joins TRBV7-9 to TRBJ2-7, with 9 positions matching TRBD1. Trimming took 5 bases from V and 3 from J; bases not matched to a gene: 8. Germline assignment: CDR1 SEHNR and CDR2 FQNEAQ (reference sequence). The CDR3 covers 15 residues. The chain's CDR3 is CASSKRLGQGYEQYF. The CDR3 coding sequence is TGTGCCAGCAGCAAACGCCTGGGACAGGGCTACGAGCAGTACTTC.

The chain recombines TRBV6-5 with TRBJ2-5, with 9 nucleotides matching TRBD1. The junction had 7 bases not matched to a gene; V was cut back by 7 bases and J by 1 base. This CDR3 is built from 15 residues. CDR1 and CDR2 from the germline V gene are MNHEY and SVGAGI. CDR3 nucleotide sequence: TGTGCCAGCACGCCCGGGACAGGGCTCCAAGAGACCCAGTACTTC. Protein sequence: CASTPGTGLQETQYF.

V and J are TRBV10-3 and TRBJ2-3, with D possibly matching TRBD2 (6 bases). CDR3 length: 14 amino acids. Germline CDR1 reads ENHRY; CDR2 reads SYGVKD. Trimming took 6 bases from V and 1 from J, leaving 11 bases between them. The CDR3 sequence: CAIRGGMGTDTQYF. In DNA, the CDR3 is TGTGCCATCAGGGGGGGAATGGGCACAGATACGCAGTATTTT.

CDR3 amino acids: CASSPPGGGGTDTQYF. In DNA, the CDR3 is TGTGCCAGCTCACCACCGGGAGGCGGGGGCACAGATACGCAGTATTTT. The genes are TRBV18 and TRBJ2-3, with D possibly being TRBD2 (6 bases). This CDR3 region has 16 residues. Germline CDR1 is KGHSH and CDR2 is LQKENI. V was shortened by 0 bases and J by 1 base, with 11 bases between the two germline ends.

The chain joins TRBV18 to TRBJ2-7; 10 bases line up with TRBD1. Germline CDR1 and CDR2: KGHSH and LQKENI. Trimming cost V 3 bases and J 5 bases; bases outside gene matches: 7. The CDR3 covers 15 residues. CDR3 coding DNA: TGTGCCAGCTCACCGGGACAGGGGAAGGCGGACGAGCAGTACTTC. This gives the protein CASSPGQGKADEQYF.

CDR3 bases: TGTGCCAGCAGCTCAGGGGCTGGCACTGAAGCTTTCTTT. Protein sequence: CASSSGAGTEAFF. The chain employs TRBV28 and TRBJ1-1; maybe TRBD1 (6 bases). The CDR3 consists of 13 residues. Per germline, CDR1 MDHEN and CDR2 SYDVKM. V lost 6 bases and J 4 bases, leaving 12 bases between the germline ends.

The rearrangement uses TRBV7-8 and TRBJ1-3, with TRBD1 identical over 7 bases. V lost 0 bases and J lost 2; bases outside the gene matches: 1. The CDR3 extends over 15 amino acids. Germline-derived CDR1 and CDR2 are SGHVS and FQNEAQ. The DNA for the CDR3 is TGTGCCAGCAGCTTAGCCAGGGGGGCTGGAAACACCATATATTTT. Its translation is CASSLARGAGNTIYF. Using reference TRBV7-8 and TRBJ1-3 for the parts outside the CDR3, the full variable domain is GAGVSQSPRYKVAKRGQDVALRCDPISGHVSLFWYQQALGQGPEFLTYFQNEAQLDKSGLPSDRFFAERPEGSVSTLKIQRTQQEDSAVYLCASSLARGAGNTIYFGEGSWLTVV.

The genes are TRBV5-4 and TRBJ2-5; TRBD1 might be the D (6 bases). Germline V gene sequence: CDR1 SGHNT, CDR2 YYREEE (reference sequence). The CDR3 loop spans 14 amino acids. The V end was cut by 0 bases, the J end by 5 bases, with 11 bases between. The CDR3 loop is CASSLAGETETQYF. CDR3 in DNA: TGTGCCAGCAGCTTGGCAGGGGAAACTGAGACCCAGTACTTC.

As regards this clone: One end of the junction varies from germline; a read error may be responsible. The chain carries TRBV7-9 and TRBJ1-2, with D tentatively TRBD1 (6 bases). CDR3 length: 12 residues. Germline V gene data show CDR1 as SEHNR and CDR2 as FQNEAQ (reference sequence). The CDR3 loop reads CSSSLGQYGYTF. In DNA, the CDR3 is TGTTCCAGCAGCTTAGGACAGTATGGCTACACCTTC.

This clone was counted a single time. This chain connects TRBV7-2 to TRBJ2-1, with TRBD2 identical over 12 bases. After removal of 6 bases from V and 6 bases from J, the junction contained 3 bases not matched to a gene. CDR1 and CDR2 (germline): SGHTA, FQGNSA. This CDR3 is 14 amino acids long. DNA of the CDR3: TGTGCCAGCAGTCTAGCGGGGGGGCTCAATGAGCAGTTCTTC. This encodes CASSLAGGLNEQFF.

This clone occurred a few times. The chain combines TRBV15 with TRBJ2-7; no firm D call. This CDR3 is 15 amino acids long. V dropped 0 bases and J dropped 6 bases, with 15 bases sitting between them. Looked up from germline, CDR1 is LNHNV and CDR2 is YYDKDF (reference sequence). CDR3 sequence (DNA): TGTGCCACCAGCAGAGAAGTGTCCCTTCCGGGCGAGCAGTACTTC. This gives the protein CATSREVSLPGEQYF. The full variable domain, its missing parts supplied by reference TRBV15 and TRBJ2-7, is DAMVIQNPRYQVTQFGKPVTLSCSQTLNHNVMYWYQQKSSQAPKLLFHYYDKDFNNEADTPDNFQSRRPNTSFCFLDIRSPGLGDTAMYLCATSREVSLPGEQYFGPGTRLTVT.

This clone was found once. The chain joins TRBV2 to TRBJ1-2, with 8 positions matching TRBD1. The CDR3 consists of 13 residues. Trimming removed 6 bases from V and 4 bases from J; junction bases left unmatched: 4. Germline V gene lookup returns CDR1 SNHLY and CDR2 FYNNEI. The CDR3 DNA reads TGTGCCAGCAGGCTAGGGACAGGCTATGGCTACACCTTC. Translating it yields CASRLGTGYGYTF.

On this clone itself: Other nucleotide sequences from this sample produce the same CDR3. This chain joins TRBV7-9 and TRBJ1-1; D ambiguous. Deletions cut 1 base from V and 0 bases from J, with 6 bases between. Looked up from germline, CDR1 is SEHNR and CDR2 is FQNEAQ (reference sequence). The CDR3 sequence is 14 residues long. The CDR3 region is CASSLGQLNTEAFF. The CDR3 DNA follows: TGTGCCAGCAGCTTAGGGCAATTGAACACTGAAGCTTTCTTT. The complete variable domain, with remaining parts taken from reference TRBV7-9 and TRBJ1-1, reads DTGVSQNPRHKITKRGQNVTFRCDPISEHNRLYWYRQTLGQGPEFLTYFQNEAQLEKSRLLSDRFSAERPKGSFSTLEIQRTEQGDSAMYLCASSLGQLNTEAFFGQGTRLTVV.